This is a list of T cell receptor beta chains from one sample in a study of cytomegalovirus exposure and HLA in healthy donors. Repertoires were generated with immunoSEQ multiplex PCR, while TCRdb's copy carries only in-frame clones and drops some. Among 100,000 to 150,000 clones listed, around 77% were seen once. The sample consisted of PBMCs. These receptors originate from a woman aged 45 to 65 in good health and CMV-seronegative. CDR3s include the opening cysteine and the closing phenylalanine or tryptophan. A D gene is named only where the DNA matches it firmly. Size values are once, few and many counts, or a class for expanded clones, and some rows have none.

j_call v_call clone_size d_call cdr3_nt cdr3_aa
TRBJ2-6 TRBV15 . . TGTGCCACCAGCAGAGTCTTCACATCCTCTGGGGCCAACGTCCTGACTTTC CATSRVFTSSGANVLTF
TRBJ2-3 TRBV4-2 . TRBD2 TGTGCCAGCAGCCACCAGGGACTAGCGGAAGGCACAGATACGCAGTATTTT CASSHQGLAEGTDTQYF
TRBJ2-5 TRBV2 . . TGTGCCAGCAGCCCTGACAGACAAGAGACCCAGTACTTC CASSPDRQETQYF
TRBJ2-7 TRBV27 . . TGTGCCAGCAGTAACCTAGGGACAGCGGGTCCCGACGAGCAGTACTTC CASSNLGTAGPDEQYF
TRBJ1-1 TRBV7-9 few . TGTGCCAGCAGTCTACAGGGGAACACTGAAGCTTTCTTT CASSLQGNTEAFF
TRBJ2-3 TRBV28 . . TGTGCCAGCAGGGGTGGAGGCTCTTACACAGATACGCAGTATTTT CASRGGGSYTDTQYF
TRBJ1-1 TRBV6-4 . . TGTGCCAGCAGTGATGGGGGGGCTGAAGCTTTCTTT CASSDGGAEAFF
TRBJ2-7 TRBV23-1 . TRBD1 TGCGCCAGCAGTCACCTTCCGAATCCGGGACAGTCTAAAACCTACGAGCAGTACTTC CASSHLPNPGQSKTYEQYF
TRBJ1-5 TRBV30 . . TGTGCCTGGAGTGTCCCGGGGAGGCCGGATCAGCCCCAGAATTTT CAWSVPGRPDQPQNF
TRBJ2-3 TRBV15 few . TGTGCCACCAGCAGGGACCTAGCTGGAGATACGCAGTATTTT CATSRDLAGDTQYF
TRBJ2-1 TRBV30 . TRBD2 TGTGCCTGGAGCCGACTAGCGGGAGACCTTTCTGTCTACAATGAGCAGTTCTTC CAWSRLAGDLSVYNEQFF
TRBJ2-3 TRBV7-8 once TRBD2 TGTGCCAGCAGCTTAGTATCGGGCCTAGCGGGAGAGGGGTCCACAGATACGCAGTATTTT CASSLVSGLAGEGSTDTQYF
TRBJ2-2 TRBV7-9 . . TGTGCCAGCAGCGCTGGACAGATCGGGACCGGGGAGCTGTTTTTT CASSAGQIGTGELFF
TRBJ2-7 TRBV5-6 . . TGTGCCAGCAGCTTACAGGCGTCCTACGAGCAGTACTTC CASSLQASYEQYF
TRBJ2-2 TRBV7-9 . . TGTGCCAGCAGGGACAGACTCACCGGGGAGCTGTTTTTT CASRDRLTGELFF
TRBJ2-5 TRBV5-4 . TRBD2 TGTGCCAGCAGCTTGACCGGGAGGACCCAAGAGACCCAGTACTTC CASSLTGRTQETQYF
TRBJ1-2 TRBV28 . TRBD1 TGTGCCAGCAGTTTACTTGGAGCAGGGGACAGAGGATTATATGGCTACACCTTC CASSLLGAGDRGLYGYTF
TRBJ2-7 TRBV6-1 . . TGTGCCAGCAGTGAAGCGCTTCAACAGTCCCTCTACGAGCAGTACTTC CASSEALQQSLYEQYF
TRBJ2-3 TRBV19 . . TGTGCCAGTAGTATAGGGTCAGCGGCTAGCACAGATACGCAGTATTTT CASSIGSAASTDTQYF
TRBJ2-5 TRBV25-1 . . TGTGCCAGCAGTCAGAGCTCACCTCGACAGGCCGAAGAGACCCAGTACTTC CASSQSSPRQAEETQYF
TRBJ2-2 TRBV4-2 . TRBD2 TGTGCCAGCAGCCACCCCACTAGCGGGAGTACTGGGGAGCTGTTTTTT CASSHPTSGSTGELFF
TRBJ1-3 TRBV18 . . TGTGCCAGCTCACCACCCGCAGTTACTGGAAACACCATATATTTT CASSPPAVTGNTIYF
TRBJ2-2 TRBV10-3 . . TGTGCCATCGAGTCGGGATCGAGCACCGGGGAGCTGTTTTTT CAIESGSSTGELFF